The 5 T cell receptor beta chains listed next were all sequenced from one sample in a study of blood T cell repertoires in COVID-19. Profiling relied on immunoSEQ multiplex PCR, and the TCRdb table lists in-frame clones only, not all of them. Counted here are more than 100,000 clones, around four fifths occurring once; the ten biggest clones make up 15% to 20%. The sequencing input was peripheral blood. These receptor sequences come from a man between 60 and 75 years old with active or convalescent COVID-19.

This chain joins TRBV6-5 and TRBJ2-7; 9 bases are shared with TRBD2. The CDR3 is 15 amino acids. V was pared by 2 bases and J by 5 bases, with 7 bases of the junction left unmatched. Per the germline V gene, CDR1 is MNHEY and CDR2 is SVGAGI. CDR3 in amino acids: CASSYRRLAVHEQYF. CDR3 DNA sequence: TGTGCCAGCAGTTACCGACGACTAGCGGTCCACGAGCAGTACTTC.

The chain employs TRBV28 and TRBJ1-5; TRBD1 agrees at 7 bases. Per germline, CDR1 MDHEN and CDR2 SYDVKM. This CDR3 comprises 15 residues. V trimming: 5 bases; J trimming: 4 bases; junction bases outside the gene matches: 8. The CDR3 DNA sequence: TGTGCCAGCAGTAGGATTTTGGGACAGAATCAGCCCCAGCATTTT. Encoded protein: CASSRILGQNQPQHF. The full variable domain, in which reference TRBV28 and TRBJ1-5 provide the parts outside the CDR3, is DVKVTQSSRYLVKRTGEKVFLECVQDMDHENMFWYRQDPGLGLRLIYFSYDVKMKEKGDIPEGYSVSREKKERFSLILESASTNQTSMYLCASSRILGQNQPQHFGDGTRLSIL.

The chain carries TRBV7-2 and TRBJ2-3, with D possibly being TRBD2 (6 bases). CDR3 length equals 14 residues. V gave up 1 base and J gave up 5 bases, with 10 bases separating them. Per germline, CDR1 SGHTA and CDR2 FQGNSA. CDR3 in amino acids: CASSLDGRRDTQYF. The CDR3 coding sequence is TGTGCCAGCAGCTTAGACGGGAGAAGAGATACGCAGTATTTT.

The chain couples TRBV5-4 to TRBJ2-3, with D possibly being TRBD2 (9 bases). The V and J ends lost 7 bases and 6 bases respectively, with 24 bases between them. The germline V gene has CDR1 SGHNT and CDR2 YYREEE (reference sequence). The CDR3 covers 16 residues. The CDR3 sequence is CASQGAIAGVDDTQYF. The CDR3 DNA follows: TGTGCCAGCCAGGGGGCTATAGCGGGAGTTGACGATACGCAGTATTTT.

The V and J genes are TRBV12-3 or TRBV12-4 and TRBJ2-4; a weak D match, TRBD2 (7 bases). V lost 7 bases and J 8 bases, leaving 12 bases between the germline ends. CDR3 length equals 12 residues. CDR3 DNA sequence: TGTGCCAGCAAACCGGGGGGCGACATTCAGTACTTC. It encodes CASKPGGDIQYF.